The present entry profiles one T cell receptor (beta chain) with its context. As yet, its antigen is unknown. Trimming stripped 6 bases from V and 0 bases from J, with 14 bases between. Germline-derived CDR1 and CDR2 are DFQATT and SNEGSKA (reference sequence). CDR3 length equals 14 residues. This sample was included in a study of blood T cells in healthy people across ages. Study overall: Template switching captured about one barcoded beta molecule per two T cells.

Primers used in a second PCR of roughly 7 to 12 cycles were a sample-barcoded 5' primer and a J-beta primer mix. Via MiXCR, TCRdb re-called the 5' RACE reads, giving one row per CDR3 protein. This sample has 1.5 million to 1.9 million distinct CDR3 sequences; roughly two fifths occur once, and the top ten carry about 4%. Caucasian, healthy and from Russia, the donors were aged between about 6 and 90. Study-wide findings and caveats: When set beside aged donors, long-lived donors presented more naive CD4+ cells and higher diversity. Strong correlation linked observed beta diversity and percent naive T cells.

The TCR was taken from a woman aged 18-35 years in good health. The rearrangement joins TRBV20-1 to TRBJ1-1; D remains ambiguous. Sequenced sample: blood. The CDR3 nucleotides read TGCAGTGCAAGGGCAGGTATCATGAACACTGAAGCTTTCTTT. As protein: CSARAGIMNTEAFF.